Reported below is one T cell receptor (beta chain). The sample comes from a study of blood T cell repertoires in COVID-19. About the research overall: Acute and convalescent COVID-19 specimens originated in the United States, Italy and Spain. Sample material is recorded as cDNA or gDNA derived from T cells, B-cell-depleted T cells, or PBMCs.

In the authors' workflow: Counts of nucleated cells, estimated from reference gene primer amplification, were obtained. Clones were sequenced by immunoSEQ multiplex PCR, and TCRdb holds only the in-frame ones, with some missing. V and J calls and clone size are those listed in that table; D and trimming were worked out from the DNA. The repertoire holds 85,000 to 90,000 clones, with roughly four fifths as singletons. The TCR originated in a woman aged 80 or over with acute or convalescent COVID-19. The sequenced sample consisted of peripheral blood.

CDR3: CSVETGAGGYTF. Here the CDR3 DNA reads TGCAGCGTGGAAACAGGGGCGGGGGGCTACACCTTC. This chain links TRBV29-1 with TRBJ1-2; 7 bases are shared with TRBD1. CDR3 length: 12 residues. After removal of 6 bases from V and 8 bases from J, the junction contained 9 bases not matched to a gene. The germline CDR1 and CDR2 sequences are SQVTM and ANQGSEA.